The 9 T cell receptor beta chains given below trace back to one sample, sequenced in a study of T cell repertoires in cytomegalovirus infection (dated by TCRdb to 2018 to 2020). Their antigens are not known. According to the study, the label for this sample's treatment or condition signals: in vitro stimulation with specific CMV peptide epitopes to enrich CMV-specific T cells. The instrument was an Illumina HiSeq 1500. The public sequencing data were trimmed at Q25 with fastp and processed into clonotypes with MiXCR by TCRdb, which kept only in-frame beta chains. Each CDR3 protein appears once, grouped with its most common genes and DNA. The sample records 600,000 to 700,000 distinct CDR3 sequences, around a third of which are singletons. The biggest ten clones account for about 18% of the sample. The sequencing here drew on cultured PBMCs, taken from culture after CMV antigen stimulation. These receptor sequences come from a human donor in good health (CMV status not recorded). Some clones in this sample may be carry-over from other donors' samples.

The V call is TRBV27, the J call TRBJ1-1; D remains unclear. CDR3 size: 14 residues. From germline, CDR1 is MNHEY and CDR2 SMNVEV (reference sequence). V gave up 7 bases and J gave up 4 bases, with 16 bases separating them. CDR3 in amino acids: CASNQRLMGTEAFF. The CDR3 coding sequence is TGTGCCAGCAATCAAAGGCTCATGGGCACTGAAGCTTTCTTT.

The chain has TRBV28 and TRBJ1-1; TRBD1 agrees at 7 bases. Losses at the gene ends were 1 base for V and 10 bases for J; bases not matched to a gene: 9. Germline V gives CDR1 MDHEN, CDR2 SYDVKM. CDR3 length: 14 residues. CDR3 in DNA: TGTGCCAGCAGTTTATCGTCGACAGGGCGGGGAGCTTTCTTT. It codes for CASSLSSTGRGAFF.

The chain has TRBV2 and TRBJ2-2; the D is unclear. This CDR3 contains 13 residues. V gave up 4 bases and J gave up 5 bases, with 8 bases separating them. Germline V gene sequence: CDR1 SNHLY, CDR2 FYNNEI. The CDR3 is CASSGAATGELFF. CDR3 bases: TGTGCCAGCAGTGGGGCGGCAACCGGGGAGCTGTTTTTT.

The V call is TRBV18, the J call TRBJ1-1, with unresolved D. The CDR3 has 14 amino acids. V was shortened by 2 bases and J by 4 bases, with 11 bases between the two germline ends. Per the germline V gene, CDR1 is KGHSH and CDR2 is LQKENI. The CDR3 nucleotides read TGTGCCAGCTCACCAGCAGGCTCCAGCACTGAAGCTTTCTTT. This codes for CASSPAGSSTEAFF.

This clonotype was detected a few times. The chain uses TRBV6-1 and TRBJ2-1, with 10 bases matching TRBD1. Losses at the gene ends were 6 bases for V and 8 bases for J; bases not matched to a gene: 13. CDR1 and CDR2 (germline): MNHNS, SASEGT. The CDR3 covers 16 residues. This CDR3 reads CASRLSGTGVSDEQFF. The CDR3, as DNA: TGTGCCAGCAGGCTCTCCGGGACAGGGGTTTCGGATGAGCAGTTCTTC.

The V and J genes are TRBV19 and TRBJ2-1; D uncertain. The CDR3 is made up of 15 amino acids. The V end lost 6 bases, the J end lost 6 bases, and 18 bases lay between the germline ends. The germline V gene has CDR1 LNHDA and CDR2 SQIVND (reference sequence). The CDR3 DNA follows: TGTGCCAGTAGGGCCGATGGAGCCCTCCGCAATGAGCAGTTCTTC. It codes for CASRADGALRNEQFF.

V gene TRBV7-9 combines with J gene TRBJ1-1; TRBD1 might be the D (5 bases). Germline lookup yields CDR1 SEHNR and CDR2 FQNEAQ (reference sequence). Trimming pared 4 bases from V and 0 bases from J, leaving 24 bases between. The CDR3 is 19 residues long. The DNA for the CDR3 is TGTGCCAGCAGCTCCTGGGGCAGTCGCGCGAGGACCTTGAACACTGAAGCTTTCTTT. Its translation: CASSSWGSRARTLNTEAFF.

This sequence joins TRBV6-2 or TRBV6-3 and TRBJ2-5; D perhaps matches TRBD2 (5 bases). The CDR3 length is 15 residues. Trimming cost V 4 bases and J 7 bases, with 19 bases left between them. In germline, CDR1 is MNHEY, CDR2 SVGEGT. Here the CDR3 DNA reads TGTGCCAGCAGTTCGAGCGGTACGCCCGGCGGGACCCAGTACTTC. This encodes CASSSSGTPGGTQYF.

This chain connects TRBV5-1 to TRBJ2-5, with 10 bases matching TRBD2. Germline V CDR1 and CDR2: SGHRS, YFSETQ. CDR3 size: 15 residues. Trimming removed 7 bases from V and 1 base from J; junction bases left unmatched: 7. The CDR3 protein is CASGSGTSVQETQYF. DNA for the CDR3: TGCGCCAGCGGATCGGGGACTAGCGTCCAAGAGACCCAGTACTTC.